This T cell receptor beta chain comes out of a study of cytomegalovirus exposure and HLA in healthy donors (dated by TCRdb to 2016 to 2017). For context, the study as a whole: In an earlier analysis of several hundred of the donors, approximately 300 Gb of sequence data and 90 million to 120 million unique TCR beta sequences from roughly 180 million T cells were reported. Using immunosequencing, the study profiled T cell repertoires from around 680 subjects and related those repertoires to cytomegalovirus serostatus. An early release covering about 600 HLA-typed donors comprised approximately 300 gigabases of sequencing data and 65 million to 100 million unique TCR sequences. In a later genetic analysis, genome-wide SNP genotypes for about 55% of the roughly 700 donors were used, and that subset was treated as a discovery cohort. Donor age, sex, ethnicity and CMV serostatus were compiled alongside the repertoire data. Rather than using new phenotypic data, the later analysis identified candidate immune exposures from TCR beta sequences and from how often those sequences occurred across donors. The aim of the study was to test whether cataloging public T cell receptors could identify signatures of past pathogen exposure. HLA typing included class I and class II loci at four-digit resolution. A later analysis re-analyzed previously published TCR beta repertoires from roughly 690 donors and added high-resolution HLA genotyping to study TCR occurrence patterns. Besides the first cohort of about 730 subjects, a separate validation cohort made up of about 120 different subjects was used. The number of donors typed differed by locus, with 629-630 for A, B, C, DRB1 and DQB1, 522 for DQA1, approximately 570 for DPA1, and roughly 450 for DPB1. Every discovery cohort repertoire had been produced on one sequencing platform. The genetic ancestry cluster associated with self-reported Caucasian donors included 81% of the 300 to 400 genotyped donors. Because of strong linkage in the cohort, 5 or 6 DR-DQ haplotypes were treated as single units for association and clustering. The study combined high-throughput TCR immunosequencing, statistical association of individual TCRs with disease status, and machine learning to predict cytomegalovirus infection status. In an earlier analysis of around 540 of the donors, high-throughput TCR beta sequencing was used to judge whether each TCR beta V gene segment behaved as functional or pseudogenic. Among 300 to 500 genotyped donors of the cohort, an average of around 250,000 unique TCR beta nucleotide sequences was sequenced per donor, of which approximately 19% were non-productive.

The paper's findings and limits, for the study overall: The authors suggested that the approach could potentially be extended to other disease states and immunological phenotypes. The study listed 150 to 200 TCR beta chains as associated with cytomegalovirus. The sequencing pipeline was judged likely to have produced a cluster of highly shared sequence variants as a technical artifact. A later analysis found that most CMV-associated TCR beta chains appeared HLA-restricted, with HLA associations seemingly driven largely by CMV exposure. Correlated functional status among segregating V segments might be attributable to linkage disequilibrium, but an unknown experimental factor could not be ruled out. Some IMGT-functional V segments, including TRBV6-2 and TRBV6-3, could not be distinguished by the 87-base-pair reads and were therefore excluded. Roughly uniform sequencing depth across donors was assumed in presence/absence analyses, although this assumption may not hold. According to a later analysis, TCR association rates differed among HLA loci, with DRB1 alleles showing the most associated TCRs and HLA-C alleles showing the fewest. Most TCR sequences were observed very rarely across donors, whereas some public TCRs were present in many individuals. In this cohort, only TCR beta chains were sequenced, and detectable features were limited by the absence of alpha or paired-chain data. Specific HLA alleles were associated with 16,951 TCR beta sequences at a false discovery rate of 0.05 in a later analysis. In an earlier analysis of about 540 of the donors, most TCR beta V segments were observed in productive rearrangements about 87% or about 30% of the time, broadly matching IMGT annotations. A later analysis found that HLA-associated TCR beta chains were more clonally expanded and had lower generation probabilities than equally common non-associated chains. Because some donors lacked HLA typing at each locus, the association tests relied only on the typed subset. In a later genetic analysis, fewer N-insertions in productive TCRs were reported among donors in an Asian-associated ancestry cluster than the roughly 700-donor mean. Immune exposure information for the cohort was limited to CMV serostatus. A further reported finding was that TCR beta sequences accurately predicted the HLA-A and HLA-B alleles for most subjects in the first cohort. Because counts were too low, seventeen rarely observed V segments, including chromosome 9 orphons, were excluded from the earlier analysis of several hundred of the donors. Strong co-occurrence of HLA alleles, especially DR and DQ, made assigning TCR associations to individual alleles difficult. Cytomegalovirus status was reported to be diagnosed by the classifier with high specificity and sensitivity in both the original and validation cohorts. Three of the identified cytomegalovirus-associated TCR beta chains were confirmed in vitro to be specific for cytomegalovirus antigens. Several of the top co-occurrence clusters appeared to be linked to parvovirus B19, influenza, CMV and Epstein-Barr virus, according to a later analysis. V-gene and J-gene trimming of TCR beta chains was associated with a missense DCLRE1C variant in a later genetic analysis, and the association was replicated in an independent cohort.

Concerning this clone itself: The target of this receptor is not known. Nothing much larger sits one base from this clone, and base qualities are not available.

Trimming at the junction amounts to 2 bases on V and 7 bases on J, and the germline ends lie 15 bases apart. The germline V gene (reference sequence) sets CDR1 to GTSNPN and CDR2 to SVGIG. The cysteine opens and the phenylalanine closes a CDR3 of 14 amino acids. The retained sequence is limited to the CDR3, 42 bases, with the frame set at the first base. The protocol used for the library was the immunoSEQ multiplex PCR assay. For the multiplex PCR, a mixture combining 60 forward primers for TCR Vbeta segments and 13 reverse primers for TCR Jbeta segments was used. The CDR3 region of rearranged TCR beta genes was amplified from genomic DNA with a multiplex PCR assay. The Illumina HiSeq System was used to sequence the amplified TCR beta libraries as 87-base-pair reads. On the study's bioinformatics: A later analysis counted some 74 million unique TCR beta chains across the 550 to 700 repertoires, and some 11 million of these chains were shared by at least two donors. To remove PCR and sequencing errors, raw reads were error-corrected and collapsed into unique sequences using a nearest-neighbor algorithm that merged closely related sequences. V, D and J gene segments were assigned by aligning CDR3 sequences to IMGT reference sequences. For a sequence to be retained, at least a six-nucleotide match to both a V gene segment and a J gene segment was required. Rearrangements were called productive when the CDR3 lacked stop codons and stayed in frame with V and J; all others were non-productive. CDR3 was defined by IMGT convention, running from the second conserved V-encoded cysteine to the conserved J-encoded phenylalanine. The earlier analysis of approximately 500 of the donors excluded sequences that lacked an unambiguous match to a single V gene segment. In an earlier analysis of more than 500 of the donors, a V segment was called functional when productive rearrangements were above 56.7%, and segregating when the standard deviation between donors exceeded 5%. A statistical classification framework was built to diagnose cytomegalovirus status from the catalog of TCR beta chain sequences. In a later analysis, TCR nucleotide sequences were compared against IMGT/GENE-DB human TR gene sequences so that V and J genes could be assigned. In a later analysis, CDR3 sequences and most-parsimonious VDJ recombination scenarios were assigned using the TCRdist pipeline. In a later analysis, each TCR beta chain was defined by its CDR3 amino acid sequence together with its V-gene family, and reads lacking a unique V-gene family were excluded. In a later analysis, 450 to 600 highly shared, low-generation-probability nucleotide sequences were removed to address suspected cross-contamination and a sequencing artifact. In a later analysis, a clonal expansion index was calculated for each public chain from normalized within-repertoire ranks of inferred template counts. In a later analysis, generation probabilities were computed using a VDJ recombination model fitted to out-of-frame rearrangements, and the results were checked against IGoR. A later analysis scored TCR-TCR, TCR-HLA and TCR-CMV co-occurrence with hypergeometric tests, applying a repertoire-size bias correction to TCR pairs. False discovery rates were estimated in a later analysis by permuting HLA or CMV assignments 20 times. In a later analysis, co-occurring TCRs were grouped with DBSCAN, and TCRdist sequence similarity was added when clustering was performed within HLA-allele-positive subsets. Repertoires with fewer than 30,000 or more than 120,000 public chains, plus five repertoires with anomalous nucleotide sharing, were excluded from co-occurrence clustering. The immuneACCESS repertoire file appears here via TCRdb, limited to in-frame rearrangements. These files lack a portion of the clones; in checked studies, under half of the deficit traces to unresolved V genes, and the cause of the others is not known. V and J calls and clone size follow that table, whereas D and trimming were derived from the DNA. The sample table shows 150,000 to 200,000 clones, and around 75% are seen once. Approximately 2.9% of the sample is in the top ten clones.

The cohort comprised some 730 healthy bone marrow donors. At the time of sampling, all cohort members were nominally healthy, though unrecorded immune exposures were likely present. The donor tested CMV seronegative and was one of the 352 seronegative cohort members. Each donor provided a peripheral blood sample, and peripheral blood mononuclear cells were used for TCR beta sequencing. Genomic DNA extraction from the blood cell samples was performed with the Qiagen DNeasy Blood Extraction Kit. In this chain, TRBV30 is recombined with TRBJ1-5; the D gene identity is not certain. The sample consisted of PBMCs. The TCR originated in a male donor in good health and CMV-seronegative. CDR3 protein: CAWSFDTKRQPQHF. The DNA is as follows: TGTGCCTGGAGTTTCGACACGAAACGCCAGCCCCAGCATTTT.